The entry below gives a single TCR beta chain sequence along with its context. This clonotype was observed many times. Its antigen is unknown. Base qualities were left out, and no much larger clone turns up one base away. Including the terminal cysteine and phenylalanine, the CDR3 comprises 15 residues. The sequence is cut down to CDR3 DNA, 45 bases in frame from base 1. As encoded in the germline V gene (reference sequence), CDR1 is LNHNV while CDR2 is YYDKDF. V is pared back by 5 bases and J by 4 bases, with 14 bases lying between the germline termini. This sample was included in a study of glioma-infiltrating T cells (TCRdb year 2016). Background on the whole study: The study sequenced TCR alpha- and beta-chain repertoires from glioma tissue, from non-neoplastic brain tissue and from matched peripheral blood mononuclear cells. To measure how far tissue and blood T-cell populations diverged, each tissue-infiltrating repertoire was compared against the peripheral blood repertoire of the same patient. The paired cohort comprised three low-grade glioma patients, about eight primary glioblastoma patients and three non-glioma patients contributing non-neoplastic brain tissue.

The iRepertoire nested amplicon-rescue multiplex PCR (arm-PCR) platform was used to amplify TCR alpha and beta CDR3 regions from RNA. One-step reverse transcription and amplification used about 95-400 ng of tissue mRNA or PBMC total RNA as input. Following bead purification, Illumina adapters were added by a secondary multiplex PCR, and libraries between 200 and 400 bp were gel-purified. Internal 6-nucleotide barcodes were carried by the libraries and were used for demultiplexing. Sequencing of the libraries was done on an Illumina MiSeq using 2x220 or 2x250 nucleotide paired-end reads. In the source study's methods: Paired reads were merged using FLASH 1.2.11 and aligned with BWA-MEM to the GRCh37 human genome, and TRA and TRB reads were then extracted. An IMGT-derived reference of cassette sequences and CDR3 motifs, with pseudogenes included, was used for V and J assignment. Reads were translated in three frames, and productive CDR3s were defined by a C…FGXG motif without stop codons. Unique combinations of V-J cassette pair and CDR3 amino acid sequence were defined as clonotypes. Reads were filtered by Hamming distance, with the threshold set by the sequence error rate of each sample in mapped regions. TCRdb's own reprocessing of the public reads used fastp at Q25 and MiXCR and kept productive beta chains. Rows matching on CDR3 protein sequence are summarized as one entry with the most common DNA and genes. The V and J calls shown here were made by TCRdb, not taken from the authors' results. The sample records 150,000 to 200,000 distinct CDR3 sequences, under 55% of which are singletons. Roughly 5.5% of the sample rests with the top ten.

Findings and caveats that apply to the study as a whole: Small numbers underpinned the group comparisons: under ten glioblastoma patients, three low-grade glioma patients and three non-neoplastic patients. Very few CDR3 sequences were shared between tissue and blood, attributed to high CDR3 diversity and limited sampling. VJ-independent divergence between tissue and blood was lower than expected in non-neoplastic patients but higher than expected in all gliomas, particularly low-grade gliomas.

Here the chain combines TRBV15 and TRBJ1-4, with the identity of the D gene unclear. The TCR sequence derives from a human donor with low-grade glioma or glioblastoma, undergoing nonglioma brain surgery, or in good health (not recorded which). Sequencing was performed on glioma tissue, nonneoplastic brain tissue, or PBMCs (not recorded which). The CDR3 reads CATSYDKEFNEKLFF. The base sequence is TGTGCCACCAGCTACGACAAGGAGTTTAATGAAAAACTGTTTTTT.